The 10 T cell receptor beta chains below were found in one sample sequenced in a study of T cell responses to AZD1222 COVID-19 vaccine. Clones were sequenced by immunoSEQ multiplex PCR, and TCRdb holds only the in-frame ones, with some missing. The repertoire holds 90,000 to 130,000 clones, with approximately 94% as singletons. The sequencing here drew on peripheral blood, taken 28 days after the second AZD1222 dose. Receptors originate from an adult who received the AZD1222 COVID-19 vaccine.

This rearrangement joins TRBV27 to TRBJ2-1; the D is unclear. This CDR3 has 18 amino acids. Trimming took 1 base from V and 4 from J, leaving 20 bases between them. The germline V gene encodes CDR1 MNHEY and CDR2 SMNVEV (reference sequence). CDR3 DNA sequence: TGTGCCAGCAGTTTATTATCCTCAAGATCCGACCGATACAATGAGCAGTTCTTC. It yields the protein CASSLLSSRSDRYNEQFF.

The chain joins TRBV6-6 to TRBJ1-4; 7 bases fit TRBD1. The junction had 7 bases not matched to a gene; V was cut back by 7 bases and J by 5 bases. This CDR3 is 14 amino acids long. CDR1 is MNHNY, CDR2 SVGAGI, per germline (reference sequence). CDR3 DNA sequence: TGTGCCAGCACCCCGACAGGGTTGAATGAAAAACTGTTTTTT. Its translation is CASTPTGLNEKLFF.

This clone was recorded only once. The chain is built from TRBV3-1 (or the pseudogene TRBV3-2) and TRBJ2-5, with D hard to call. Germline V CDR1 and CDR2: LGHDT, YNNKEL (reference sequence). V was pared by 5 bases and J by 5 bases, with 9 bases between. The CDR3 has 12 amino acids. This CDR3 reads CASSSGLETQYF. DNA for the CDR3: TGTGCCAGCAGCTCCGGTCTCGAGACCCAGTACTTC.

CDR3 amino acids: CASSPWTSGGNEQFF. The CDR3 DNA is TGTGCCAGCAGCCCCTGGACTAGCGGAGGCAATGAGCAGTTCTTC. This chain connects TRBV9 to TRBJ2-1; 10 nucleotides line up with TRBD2. This CDR3 region has 15 residues. The J segment lost 6 bases and the V segment lost 4 bases, leaving 7 bases of the junction unmatched. Germline assignment: CDR1 SGDLS and CDR2 YYNGEE.

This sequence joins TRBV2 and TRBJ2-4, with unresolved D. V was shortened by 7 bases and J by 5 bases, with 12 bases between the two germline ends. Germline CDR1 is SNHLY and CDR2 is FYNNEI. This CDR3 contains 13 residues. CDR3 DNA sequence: TGTGCCAGCATTCTGGGTATGCAAAACATTCAGTACTTC. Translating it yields CASILGMQNIQYF.

The DNA for the CDR3 is TGTGCCAGCAGTTACGGCAGGGGTGGGCAGCCCCAGCATTTT. Protein product: CASSYGRGGQPQHF. The chain is built from TRBV6-5 and TRBJ1-5, with D perhaps TRBD1 (6 bases). Germline loops: CDR1 MNHEY, CDR2 SVGAGI. Trimming shortened V by 2 bases and J by 7 bases, and 12 bases separated the two germline ends. The CDR3 spans 14 residues.

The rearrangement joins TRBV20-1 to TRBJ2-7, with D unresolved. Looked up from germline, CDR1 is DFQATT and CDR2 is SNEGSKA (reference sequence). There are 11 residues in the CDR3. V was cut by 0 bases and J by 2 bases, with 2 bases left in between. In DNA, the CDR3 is TGCAGTGCTAGAGACACCTACGAGCAGTACTTC. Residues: CSARDTYEQYF.

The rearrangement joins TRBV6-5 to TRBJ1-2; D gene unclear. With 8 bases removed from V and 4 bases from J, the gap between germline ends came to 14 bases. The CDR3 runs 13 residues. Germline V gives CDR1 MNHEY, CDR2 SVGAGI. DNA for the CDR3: TGTGCCAGCTTCGAGAGGGAGCGCTATGGCTACACCTTC. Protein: CASFERERYGYTF.

The CDR3 DNA reads TGTGCCAGCAGCCAAGAAACAGGGATGGGTTATCAGCCCCAGCATTTT. Its protein is CASSQETGMGYQPQHF. The V and J genes are TRBV4-2 and TRBJ1-5; tentative D call: TRBD1 (6 bases). The CDR3 is made up of 16 amino acids. V shed 0 bases and J shed 5 bases, with 14 bases lying between them. Germline V gives CDR1 LGHNA, CDR2 YNFKEQ.

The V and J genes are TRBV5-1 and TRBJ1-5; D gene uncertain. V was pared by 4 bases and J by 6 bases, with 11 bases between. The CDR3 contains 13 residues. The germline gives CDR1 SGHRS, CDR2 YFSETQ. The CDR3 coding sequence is TGCGCCAGCAGCCTTATAGGTGGTCAGCCCCAGCATTTT. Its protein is CASSLIGGQPQHF.